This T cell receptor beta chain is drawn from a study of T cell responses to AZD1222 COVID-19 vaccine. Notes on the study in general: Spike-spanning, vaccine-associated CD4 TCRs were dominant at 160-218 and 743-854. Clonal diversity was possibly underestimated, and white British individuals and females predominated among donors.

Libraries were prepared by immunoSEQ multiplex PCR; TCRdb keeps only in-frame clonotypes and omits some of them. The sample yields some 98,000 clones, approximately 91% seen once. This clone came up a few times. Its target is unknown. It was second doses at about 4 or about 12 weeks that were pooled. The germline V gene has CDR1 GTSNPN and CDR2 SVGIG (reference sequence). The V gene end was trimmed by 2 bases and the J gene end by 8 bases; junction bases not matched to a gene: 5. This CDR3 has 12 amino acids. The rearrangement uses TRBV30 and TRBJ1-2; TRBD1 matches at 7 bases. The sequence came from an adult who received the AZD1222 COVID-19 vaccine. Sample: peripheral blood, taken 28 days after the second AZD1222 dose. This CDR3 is CAWSPNRGGYTF. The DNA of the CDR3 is TGTGCCTGGAGTCCAAACAGGGGCGGCTACACCTTC. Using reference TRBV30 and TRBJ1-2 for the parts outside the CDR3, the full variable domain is SQTIHQWPATLVQPVGSPLSLECTVEGTSNPNLYWYRQAAGRGLQLLFYSVGIGQISSEVPQNLSASRPQDRQFILSSKKLLLSDSGFYLCAWSPNRGGYTFGSGTRLTVV.